Below, one T cell receptor beta chain is given with its context. Its antigen is currently unknown. Amplification yielded TCR beta CDR3 regions, with RNA transcripts as the source. The HTBI primer set drove a first-round RT-PCR of the TCR CDR3. TCRdb reprocessed the multiplex PCR reads via MiXCR and lists one record per CDR3 protein. This table holds approximately 530,000 distinct CDR3 sequences, roughly 17% found once. This sample was taken from a study of T cells in Graves' hyperthyroidism and ophthalmopathy. Diagnostic decisions used clinical symptoms, serum thyroxine and TRAb, thyroid ultrasound and orbital computed tomography. PBMCs came from 10 ml fresh peripheral blood. The study's findings and limits: Most expanded thyroid clonotypes above 0.001 recurred in blood. A 13 V-J model separated ophthalmopathy from stable hyperthyroidism.

Trimming shortened V by 8 bases and J by 7 bases, and 22 bases separated the two germline ends. The V gene's germline CDR1 is MNHEY and CDR2 SVGEGT. This CDR3 is 15 amino acids long. This TCR came from a woman between 18 and 29 years old with Graves' hyperthyroidism. Sequenced material: blood. V is TRBV6-2 or TRBV6-3 and J is TRBJ2-3, with D tentatively TRBD1 (5 bases). CDR3 sequence: CASQIAGLRRNTQYF. The CDR3 region has the DNA TGTGCCAGCCAAATCGCAGGGCTCCGGAGAAATACGCAGTATTTT.